This TCR beta chain is drawn from a study of blood T cells in healthy people across ages. Study in general: In model experiments, template switching was able to capture about one barcoded beta molecule for every two T cells that were present. Study-level findings and limits: Per-million-T-cell TCR beta diversity fell roughly linearly with age.

PCR was performed a second time for roughly 6 to 12 cycles using a sample-barcoded 5' primer and a J-beta primer mix. A single record per CDR3 protein comes from TCRdb applying MiXCR to the 5' RACE reads. The sample has 650,000 to 700,000 distinct CDR3 sequences, about a third seen once. Total RNA extraction produced at least 5 micrograms (per sample) for the study. As to this clonotype: What it binds is not known.

The receptor comes from an elderly woman in good health. Specimen: blood.

This CDR3 reads CSASIIGHTDTQYF. CDR3 DNA: TGCAGTGCTAGCATTATCGGGCACACAGATACGCAGTATTTT. The J gene is TRBJ2-3, the V gene TRBV20-1; no clear D. The CDR3 is made up of 14 amino acids. Trimming took off 3 bases at V and 2 bases at J, with 12 bases between the two ends. CDR1 DFQATT and CDR2 SNEGSKA come from the germline V gene (reference sequence).